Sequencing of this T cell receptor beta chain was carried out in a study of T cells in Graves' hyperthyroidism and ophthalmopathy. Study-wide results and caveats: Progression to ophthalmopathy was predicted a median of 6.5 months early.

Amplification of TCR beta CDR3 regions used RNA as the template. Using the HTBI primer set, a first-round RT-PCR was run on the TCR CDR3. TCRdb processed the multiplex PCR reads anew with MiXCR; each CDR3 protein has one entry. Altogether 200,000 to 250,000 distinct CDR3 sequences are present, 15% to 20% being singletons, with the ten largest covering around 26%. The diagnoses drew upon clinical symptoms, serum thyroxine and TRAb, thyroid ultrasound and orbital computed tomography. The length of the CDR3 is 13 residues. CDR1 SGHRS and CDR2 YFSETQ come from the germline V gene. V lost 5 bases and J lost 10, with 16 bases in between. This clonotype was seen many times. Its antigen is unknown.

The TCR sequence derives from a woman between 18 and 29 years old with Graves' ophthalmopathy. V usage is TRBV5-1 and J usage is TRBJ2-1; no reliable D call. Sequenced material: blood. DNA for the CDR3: TGCGCCAGCAGGCAGGTAAACGAGGCGGAGCAGTTCTTC. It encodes CASRQVNEAEQFF.